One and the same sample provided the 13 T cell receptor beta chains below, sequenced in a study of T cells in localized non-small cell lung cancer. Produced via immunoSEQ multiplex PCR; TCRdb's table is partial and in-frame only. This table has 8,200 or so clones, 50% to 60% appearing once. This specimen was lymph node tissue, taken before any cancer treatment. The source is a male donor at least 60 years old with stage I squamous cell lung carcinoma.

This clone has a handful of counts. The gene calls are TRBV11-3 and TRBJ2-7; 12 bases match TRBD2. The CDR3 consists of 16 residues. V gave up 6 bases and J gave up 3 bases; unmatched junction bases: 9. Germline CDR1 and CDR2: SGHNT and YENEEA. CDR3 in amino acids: CASRHGLAGKIYEQYF. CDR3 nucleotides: TGTGCCAGCAGACACGGACTAGCGGGAAAAATCTACGAGCAGTACTTC.

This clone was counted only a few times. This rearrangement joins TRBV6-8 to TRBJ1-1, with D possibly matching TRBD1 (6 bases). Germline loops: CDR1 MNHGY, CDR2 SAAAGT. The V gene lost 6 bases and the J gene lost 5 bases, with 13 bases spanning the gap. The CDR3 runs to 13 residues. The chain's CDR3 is CASSSRGGTEAFF. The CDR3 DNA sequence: TGTGCCAGCAGCTCCAGGGGAGGTACTGAAGCTTTCTTT.

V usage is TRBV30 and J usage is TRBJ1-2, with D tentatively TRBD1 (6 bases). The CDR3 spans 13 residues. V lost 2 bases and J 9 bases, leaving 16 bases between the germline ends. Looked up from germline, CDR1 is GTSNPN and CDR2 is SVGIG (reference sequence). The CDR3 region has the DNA TGTGCCTGGAGTACATCAGGGGAATTTAGCTACACCTTC. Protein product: CAWSTSGEFSYTF.

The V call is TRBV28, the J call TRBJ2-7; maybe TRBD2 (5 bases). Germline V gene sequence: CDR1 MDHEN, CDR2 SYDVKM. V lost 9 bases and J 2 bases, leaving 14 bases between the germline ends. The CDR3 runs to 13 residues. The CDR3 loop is CASTLTGAYEQYF. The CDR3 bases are TGTGCCAGTACTCTGACCGGGGCCTACGAGCAGTACTTC.

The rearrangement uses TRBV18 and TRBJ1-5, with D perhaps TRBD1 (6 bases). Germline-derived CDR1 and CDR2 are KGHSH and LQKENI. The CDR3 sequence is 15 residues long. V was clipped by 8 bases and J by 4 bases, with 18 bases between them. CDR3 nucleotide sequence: TGTGCCAGCGCCCCCGCGGGGCAGGGGAATCAGCCCCAGCATTTT. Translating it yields CASAPAGQGNQPQHF.

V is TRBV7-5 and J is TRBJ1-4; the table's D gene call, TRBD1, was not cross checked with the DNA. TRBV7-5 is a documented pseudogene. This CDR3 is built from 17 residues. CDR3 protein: CASSLAGQVFANEKLFF. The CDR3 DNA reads TGTGCCAGCAGCTTGGCAGGACAGGTCTTCGCTAATGAAAAACTGTTTTTT.

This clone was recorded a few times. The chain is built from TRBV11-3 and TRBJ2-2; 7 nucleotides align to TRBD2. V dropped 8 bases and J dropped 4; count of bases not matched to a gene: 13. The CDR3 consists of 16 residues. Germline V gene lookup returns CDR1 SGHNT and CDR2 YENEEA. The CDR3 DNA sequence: TGTGCCAGCCAACCCCGGCGGCTAGCGGCCACCGGGGAGCTGTTTTTT. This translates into CASQPRRLAATGELFF.

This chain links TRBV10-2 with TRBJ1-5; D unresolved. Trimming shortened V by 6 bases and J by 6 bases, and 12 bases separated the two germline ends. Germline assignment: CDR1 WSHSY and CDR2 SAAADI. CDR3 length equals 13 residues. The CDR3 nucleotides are TGCGCCAGCAGCCAGCAGAGCGGTCAGCCCCAGCATTTT. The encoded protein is CASSQQSGQPQHF.

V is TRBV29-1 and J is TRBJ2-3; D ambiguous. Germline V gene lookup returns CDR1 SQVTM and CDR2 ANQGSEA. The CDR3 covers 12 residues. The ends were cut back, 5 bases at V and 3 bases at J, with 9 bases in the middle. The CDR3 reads CSVPTVTDTQYF. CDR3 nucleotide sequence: TGCAGCGTTCCTACAGTTACAGATACGCAGTATTTT.

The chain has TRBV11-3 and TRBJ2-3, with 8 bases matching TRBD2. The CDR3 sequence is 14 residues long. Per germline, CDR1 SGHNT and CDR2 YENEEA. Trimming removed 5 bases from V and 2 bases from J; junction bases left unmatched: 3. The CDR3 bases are TGTGCCAGCAGCCTTAGCGGGAACACAGATACGCAGTATTTT. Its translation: CASSLSGNTDTQYF.

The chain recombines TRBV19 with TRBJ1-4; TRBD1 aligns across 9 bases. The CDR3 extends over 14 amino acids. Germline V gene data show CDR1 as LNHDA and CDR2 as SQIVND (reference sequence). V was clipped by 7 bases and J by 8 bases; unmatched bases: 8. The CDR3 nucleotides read TGTGCCAGTACCCTGACAGGGGGAGGAGAAAAACTGTTTTTT. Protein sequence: CASTLTGGGEKLFF.

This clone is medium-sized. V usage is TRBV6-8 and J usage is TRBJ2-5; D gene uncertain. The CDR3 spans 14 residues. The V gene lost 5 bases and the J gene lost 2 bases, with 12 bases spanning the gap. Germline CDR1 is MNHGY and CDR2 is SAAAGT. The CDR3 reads CASSPWSSQETQYF. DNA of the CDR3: TGTGCCAGCAGTCCCTGGAGTTCTCAAGAGACCCAGTACTTC.

The CDR3 region has the DNA TGTGCCAGCTCACCCGGCAGAACGGATGGCTACACCTTC. Protein: CASSPGRTDGYTF. This chain connects TRBV18 to TRBJ1-2; D not resolved. V was clipped by 3 bases and J by 6 bases, with 11 bases between them. Germline assignment: CDR1 KGHSH and CDR2 LQKENI. CDR3 size: 13 residues.